What follows describes a single T cell receptor (beta chain). Its specificity is unknown. This entry comes from a study of cytomegalovirus exposure and HLA in healthy donors. The PCR ran on 60 Vbeta and 13 Jbeta primers. The method was immunoSEQ multiplex PCR; TCRdb's version includes in-frame clones alone and lacks a portion of them. The table for this sample gives 45,000 to 60,000 clones. Study-wide results and caveats: CMV antigen specificity was confirmed in vitro for three CMV-associated chains.

The CDR3 is 13 amino acids. CDR1 and CDR2 from the germline V gene are MNHNY and SVGAGI (reference sequence). Trimming removed 4 bases at V and 6 bases at J, with 13 bases between. The J gene is TRBJ2-7, the V gene TRBV6-6; D is perhaps TRBD2 (6 bases). The specimen sequenced was PBMCs. The receptor comes from a male donor in good health and CMV-seronegative. CDR3 DNA: TGTGCCAGCAGTTTATCCGGGGGTGGCGAGCAGTACTTC. Amino acids: CASSLSGGGEQYF.